This T cell receptor (beta chain) was identified during a study of blood T cell repertoires in COVID-19. Study-level background: Sources were T cells, B-cell-depleted T cells, or PBMCs; the material itself was cDNA or gDNA.

Germline CDR1 is SGHRS and CDR2 is YFSETQ. The CDR3 consists of 12 residues. J was trimmed by 8 bases and V by 4 bases; bases with no gene match: 4. Some clones are missing from TCRdb's copy, which holds only in-frame ones; the method was immunoSEQ multiplex PCR. The data show some 320,000 clones, with around 87% seen just once and about 5% held by the top ten. This TCR came from a woman aged 25 to 39 who had recovered from COVID-19. This chain uses TRBV5-1 with TRBJ1-2; TRBD1 aligns across 8 bases. Input material: PBMCs or T cells enriched from blood (not recorded which). DNA for the CDR3: TGCGCCAGCAGCCCGGACAGGGAAGGCTACACCTTC. As protein: CASSPDREGYTF.